The rows below give T cell receptor beta chains drawn from one sample of a study of blood T cells in healthy people across ages. TCRdb processed the 5' RACE reads anew with MiXCR; each CDR3 protein has one entry. The sample holds roughly 560,000 distinct CDR3 sequences; about 24% are singletons and the top ten take just over 8.5%. This sample also belongs to another study, concerning T cells of mothers and their children.

Input material: blood. Receptors were obtained from a boy aged 5-17 years in good health. The CDR3 runs from the conserved cysteine through the conserved F or W. D genes are given only for firm matches. Some rows have no size entry. The others give once, few or many, or a class for an expanded clone.

j_gene | v_gene | d_gene | abundance | CDR3aa | CDR3nt
TRBJ1-5 | TRBV5-5 | - | few | CASSFSDQPQHF | TGTGCCAGCAGCTTCTCAGATCAGCCCCAGCATTTT
TRBJ1-2 | TRBV7-2 | - | few | CASSPPGGRLGYTF | TGTGCCAGCAGCCCCCCGGGGGGGCGCCTTGGCTACACCTTC
TRBJ2-3 | TRBV5-1 | TRBD2 | - | CASSLVGTRADTQYF | TGCGCCAGCAGCTTGGTAGGGACTAGGGCAGATACGCAGTATTTT
TRBJ1-6 | TRBV4-1 | - | - | CASSHEGGGNSPLHF | TGCGCCAGCAGCCATGAGGGGGGTGGGAATTCACCCCTCCACTTT
TRBJ2-1 | TRBV20-1 | TRBD1 | - | CSAPGQGGNEQFF | TGCAGTGCCCCGGGACAGGGGGGCAATGAGCAGTTCTTC
TRBJ2-7 | TRBV5-6 | - | many | CASSLEPIWGSSYEQYF | TGTGCCAGCAGCTTGGAACCGATATGGGGGAGCTCCTACGAGCAGTACTTC
TRBJ2-7 | TRBV7-2 | - | few | CASSFLGTYEQYF | TGTGCCAGCAGCTTTCTCGGGACCTACGAGCAGTACTTC
TRBJ2-1 | TRBV27 | TRBD1 | - | CASSPGQTRSYNEQFF | TGTGCCAGCAGTCCGGGACAGACGCGCTCCTACAATGAGCAGTTCTTC
TRBJ1-1 | TRBV27 | - | - | CASSSFGSNTEAFF | TGTGCCAGCAGTTCCTTCGGGTCGAACACTGAAGCTTTCTTT
TRBJ2-2 | TRBV4-2 | - | few | CASSQDSSTGELFF | TGTGCCAGCAGCCAAGATTCGAGCACCGGGGAGCTGTTTTTT
TRBJ2-5 | TRBV4-1 | TRBD2 | - | CASSQETSGGDQETQYF | TGCGCCAGCAGCCAAGAGACTAGCGGGGGGGACCAAGAGACCCAGTACTTC
TRBJ2-4 | TRBV5-6 | - | - | CASSLAGLLVKNIQYF | TGTGCCAGCAGCTTGGCAGGGCTGTTAGTCAAAAACATTCAGTACTTC
TRBJ2-3 | TRBV7-2 | TRBD2 | few | CASSLGFRRGGTDTQYF | TGTGCCAGCAGCTTAGGGTTCCGGCGGGGGGGCACAGATACGCAGTATTTT
TRBJ1-1 | TRBV27 | - | few | CASSLSPGSAEAFF | TGTGCCAGCAGTTTATCTCCAGGGTCCGCTGAAGCTTTCTTT
TRBJ2-1 | TRBV4-3 | TRBD1 | - | CASSQDPYRDRESLEQFF | TGCGCCAGCAGCCAAGACCCCTACCGGGACAGGGAGTCTCTGGAGCAGTTCTTC
TRBJ2-7 | TRBV7-9 | - | few | CASSSKVGGPGLSSYEQYF | TGTGCCAGCAGCTCCAAAGTAGGAGGGCCAGGTCTATCCTCCTACGAGCAGTACTTC
TRBJ1-4 | TRBV27 | - | - | CASSLYEGFNEKLFF | TGTGCCAGCAGTCTTTACGAAGGGTTTAATGAAAAACTGTTTTTT
TRBJ2-7 | TRBV7-2 | TRBD1 | - | CASSLGQATIAQYF | TGTGCCAGCAGCCTCGGACAGGCTACGATTGCGCAGTACTTC
TRBJ1-2 | TRBV5-1 | - | few | CASRQSTNYGYTF | TGCGCCAGCAGACAGTCAACTAACTATGGCTACACCTTC
TRBJ2-5 | TRBV6-1 | TRBD2 | few | CASSEYEGSREAQYF | TGTGCCAGCAGTGAATATGAGGGCTCTCGGGAGGCCCAGTACTTC
TRBJ1-1 | TRBV20-1 | - | many | CSASSMEANTEAFF | TGCAGTGCTAGCTCAATGGAGGCAAACACTGAAGCTTTCTTT
TRBJ2-1 | TRBV29-1 | - | - | CSVEGSGPSDEQFF | TGCAGCGTTGAAGGGAGCGGGCCTAGTGATGAGCAGTTCTTC
TRBJ2-2 | TRBV6-5 | - | - | CASSYLFRRYGNHTGELFF | TGTGCCAGCAGTTATCTTTTTCGGCGTTACGGGAATCACACCGGGGAGCTGTTTTTT
TRBJ1-4 | TRBV6-1 | TRBD1 | - | CATRGDRGDSLRKLFF | TGTGCCACCAGAGGGGACAGGGGGGATTCCCTAAGGAAACTGTTTTTT
TRBJ2-5 | TRBV20-1 | - | - | CSARGGTMLLQETQYF | TGCAGTGCTAGAGGGGGGACCATGCTCCTTCAAGAGACCCAGTACTTC